Listed below are T cell receptor beta chains from one sample, sequenced in a study of blood T cell repertoires in COVID-19. Data came from immunoSEQ multiplex PCR; TCRdb stores just in-frame clones and leaves some out. The sample consists of about 130,000 clones, around 86% of them appearing once. The specimen was PBMCs or T cells enriched from blood (not recorded which). These TCRs come from a young man who had recovered from COVID-19. CDR3s include the opening cysteine and the closing phenylalanine or tryptophan. The order of the fields is V gene, clone size, J gene, D gene, CDR3 DNA, CDR3 protein. D genes are given only for firm matches. Size is omitted from some rows. Given values are once, few, many or a class for expanded clones.

v_gene: TRBV12-5; abundance: -; j_gene: TRBJ2-5; d_gene: TRBD1; CDR3nt: TGTGCTAGTGGTGCTGGGACAGGGTTTCAAGAGACCCAGTACTTC; CDR3aa: CASGAGTGFQETQYF
v_gene: TRBV18; abundance: -; j_gene: TRBJ2-1; d_gene: -; CDR3nt: TGTGCCAGCTCAGCGCCTCAACAGTCTGTAGGCTACAATGAGCAGTTCTTC; CDR3aa: CASSAPQQSVGYNEQFF
v_gene: TRBV9; abundance: -; j_gene: TRBJ2-5; d_gene: TRBD1; CDR3nt: TGTGCCAGCAGCGTCACCGGGACAGTAAAAGAGACCCAGTACTTC; CDR3aa: CASSVTGTVKETQYF
v_gene: TRBV3-1/TRBV3-2; abundance: -; j_gene: TRBJ1-2; d_gene: -; CDR3nt: TGTGCCAGCAGCCAATCAGATAACTATGGCTACACCTTC; CDR3aa: CASSQSDNYGYTF
v_gene: TRBV2; abundance: -; j_gene: TRBJ1-6; d_gene: -; CDR3nt: TGTGCCAGCAGTGAGGAGGGAAGAGGCAATTCACCCCTCCACTTT; CDR3aa: CASSEEGRGNSPLHF
v_gene: TRBV7-2; abundance: -; j_gene: TRBJ1-4; d_gene: TRBD1; CDR3nt: TGTGCCAGCAGCTTCAGACAGGGGGAAGGAAATGAAAAACTGTTTTTT; CDR3aa: CASSFRQGEGNEKLFF
v_gene: TRBV18; abundance: -; j_gene: TRBJ1-1; d_gene: -; CDR3nt: TGTGCCAGCTCAGCTCAGGGACTACGTGATGGAGCTTTCTTT; CDR3aa: CASSAQGLRDGAFF
v_gene: TRBV19; abundance: -; j_gene: TRBJ1-2; d_gene: TRBD1; CDR3nt: TGTGCCAGTAGTATCGGACAGGGCGCCTCTGACTATGGCTACACCTTC; CDR3aa: CASSIGQGASDYGYTF
v_gene: TRBV5-1; abundance: few; j_gene: TRBJ2-3; d_gene: TRBD1; CDR3nt: TGCGCCAGCAGCTTGGACAGGGGGCGGGTAGATACGCAGTATTTT; CDR3aa: CASSLDRGRVDTQYF
v_gene: TRBV5-1; abundance: -; j_gene: TRBJ1-1; d_gene: -; CDR3nt: TGCGCCAGCAGCTTGTGGGCAGATAACACTGAAGCTTTCTTT; CDR3aa: CASSLWADNTEAFF
v_gene: TRBV11-2; abundance: few; j_gene: TRBJ2-7; d_gene: TRBD1; CDR3nt: TGTGCCAGCAGCCCAGAGGCAGGGGGCAGGCACGAGCAGTACTTC; CDR3aa: CASSPEAGGRHEQYF
v_gene: TRBV27; abundance: -; j_gene: TRBJ1-5; d_gene: -; CDR3nt: TGTGCCAGCAGTTTTGGGGGCTCGAATCAGCCCCAGCATTTT; CDR3aa: CASSFGGSNQPQHF
v_gene: TRBV7-2; abundance: -; j_gene: TRBJ1-1; d_gene: -; CDR3nt: TGTGCCAGCAGCTTAGCCCCAGGGGATGGCACTGAAGCTTTCTTT; CDR3aa: CASSLAPGDGTEAFF
v_gene: TRBV5-1; abundance: -; j_gene: TRBJ2-3; d_gene: TRBD1; CDR3nt: TGCGCCAGCAGCCGACAGGGGTCCAGCACAGATACGCAGTATTTT; CDR3aa: CASSRQGSSTDTQYF
v_gene: TRBV11-2; abundance: -; j_gene: TRBJ2-7; d_gene: -; CDR3nt: TGTGCCAGCACCCTCCCGACAAACACCTACGAGCAGTACTTC; CDR3aa: CASTLPTNTYEQYF
v_gene: TRBV6-5; abundance: large; j_gene: TRBJ1-5; d_gene: -; CDR3nt: TGTGCCAGCAGACCAGGGTGGGGCAATCAGCCCCAGCATTTT; CDR3aa: CASRPGWGNQPQHF
v_gene: TRBV3-1/TRBV3-2; abundance: -; j_gene: TRBJ1-1; d_gene: TRBD1; CDR3nt: TGTGCCAGCAGCTTACGGACAGGGGATCGAGCTTTCTTT; CDR3aa: CASSLRTGDRAFF
v_gene: TRBV2; abundance: -; j_gene: TRBJ2-1; d_gene: TRBD1; CDR3nt: TGTGCCAGCAGCAGGGGGTCCTACAATGAGCAGTTCTTC; CDR3aa: CASSRGSYNEQFF
v_gene: TRBV5-1; abundance: once; j_gene: TRBJ2-2; d_gene: TRBD1; CDR3nt: TGCGCCAGCAGCTTGGCGGGACAGGGCTACACCGGGGAGCTGTTTTTT; CDR3aa: CASSLAGQGYTGELFF
v_gene: TRBV27; abundance: -; j_gene: TRBJ2-1; d_gene: TRBD2; CDR3nt: TGTGCCAGCAACCGGGGACTAGCGGGAGTCGGGTCCTACAATGAGCAGTTCTTC; CDR3aa: CASNRGLAGVGSYNEQFF
v_gene: TRBV30; abundance: -; j_gene: TRBJ2-5; d_gene: TRBD1; CDR3nt: TGTGCCTGGAGTCCATTGGGACAGGGACAGACCCAGTACTTC; CDR3aa: CAWSPLGQGQTQYF
v_gene: TRBV6-6; abundance: -; j_gene: TRBJ1-4; d_gene: TRBD1; CDR3nt: TGTGCCAGCAGCTGGGGGGGGACAGGGGGCGGAACCGCTAATGAAAAACTGTTTTTT; CDR3aa: CASSWGGTGGGTANEKLFF
v_gene: TRBV5-1; abundance: -; j_gene: TRBJ2-5; d_gene: -; CDR3nt: TGCGCCAGCAGCTTGCGACAGGACCAAGAGACCCAGTACTTC; CDR3aa: CASSLRQDQETQYF
v_gene: TRBV18; abundance: -; j_gene: TRBJ1-2; d_gene: -; CDR3nt: TGTGCCAGCTCGCAGACAGAGAACTATGGCTACACCTTC; CDR3aa: CASSQTENYGYTF
v_gene: TRBV2; abundance: -; j_gene: TRBJ2-5; d_gene: -; CDR3nt: TGTGCCAGCAGTGGGGGCAGGGGCCAAGAGACCCAGTACTTC; CDR3aa: CASSGGRGQETQYF
v_gene: TRBV20-1; abundance: -; j_gene: TRBJ1-5; d_gene: -; CDR3nt: TGCAGTGCTAGTATAGATAGCAATCAGCCCCAGCATTTT; CDR3aa: CSASIDSNQPQHF
v_gene: TRBV6-2/TRBV6-3; abundance: -; j_gene: TRBJ2-1; d_gene: TRBD1; CDR3nt: TGTGCCAGCAGTCTACAGGGGGCGTATGAGCAGTTCTTC; CDR3aa: CASSLQGAYEQFF
v_gene: TRBV6-5; abundance: few; j_gene: TRBJ1-2; d_gene: TRBD1; CDR3nt: TGTGCCAGCAGTTCCTCCGGGACAGGGGTCGGCTATGGCTACACCTTC; CDR3aa: CASSSSGTGVGYGYTF
v_gene: TRBV7-8; abundance: -; j_gene: TRBJ2-2; d_gene: TRBD1; CDR3nt: TGTGCCAGCAGCGACCGGGACAGGGGGATCCCCGGGGAGCTGTTTTTT; CDR3aa: CASSDRDRGIPGELFF
v_gene: TRBV18; abundance: -; j_gene: TRBJ1-2; d_gene: TRBD1; CDR3nt: TGTGCCAGCTCACCGAACCGGGACAGCTATGGCTACACCTTC; CDR3aa: CASSPNRDSYGYTF
v_gene: TRBV4-1; abundance: once; j_gene: TRBJ2-1; d_gene: -; CDR3nt: TGCGCCAGCAGCCAAGACTTTTCCTACAATGAGCAGTTCTTC; CDR3aa: CASSQDFSYNEQFF
v_gene: TRBV11-2; abundance: few; j_gene: TRBJ1-6; d_gene: -; CDR3nt: TGTGCCAGCAGCTGGGATGACAGATACAATTCACCCCTCCACTTT; CDR3aa: CASSWDDRYNSPLHF
v_gene: TRBV5-4; abundance: once; j_gene: TRBJ1-1; d_gene: TRBD1; CDR3nt: TGTGCCAGCAGCTTACAGGGGAGATTTGTGAACACTGAAGCTTTCTTT; CDR3aa: CASSLQGRFVNTEAFF
v_gene: TRBV19; abundance: -; j_gene: TRBJ2-3; d_gene: TRBD2; CDR3nt: TGTGCCAGTAGTATTGCCGGGACTAGCGGGGGGGCAGATACGCAGTATTTT; CDR3aa: CASSIAGTSGGADTQYF
v_gene: TRBV5-1; abundance: -; j_gene: TRBJ2-1; d_gene: TRBD2; CDR3nt: TGCGCCAGCAGCTTGGGACTAGCGGGAGGGCCTGATGAGCAGTTCTTC; CDR3aa: CASSLGLAGGPDEQFF
v_gene: TRBV6-5; abundance: -; j_gene: TRBJ1-3; d_gene: TRBD1; CDR3nt: TGTGCCAGCAGTTGGGACAGGGGCCATGGAAACACCATATATTTT; CDR3aa: CASSWDRGHGNTIYF
v_gene: TRBV27; abundance: few; j_gene: TRBJ2-1; d_gene: -; CDR3nt: TGTGCCAGCAGTTTAAACTTCTACAATGAGCAGTTCTTC; CDR3aa: CASSLNFYNEQFF
v_gene: TRBV19; abundance: once; j_gene: TRBJ1-5; d_gene: -; CDR3nt: TGTGCCAGTAGTATAGTACAGGCAAATCAGCCCCAGCATTTT; CDR3aa: CASSIVQANQPQHF
v_gene: TRBV5-1; abundance: -; j_gene: TRBJ1-1; d_gene: -; CDR3nt: TGCGCCAGCAGCCCCATCGGGTTGGACACTGAAGCTTTCTTT; CDR3aa: CASSPIGLDTEAFF
v_gene: TRBV28; abundance: -; j_gene: TRBJ2-2; d_gene: TRBD1; CDR3nt: TGTGCCAGCAGTTCAAGAGCACAGGGGGCGGCCGGGGAGCTGTTTTTT; CDR3aa: CASSSRAQGAAGELFF
v_gene: TRBV11-2; abundance: -; j_gene: TRBJ2-3; d_gene: -; CDR3nt: TGTGCCAGCAGCTTATATGGAATCGCGGGAGATACGCAGTATTTT; CDR3aa: CASSLYGIAGDTQYF
v_gene: TRBV6-5; abundance: -; j_gene: TRBJ2-1; d_gene: TRBD1; CDR3nt: TGTGCCAGCAGCGGGACAGCTAATGAGCAGTTCTTC; CDR3aa: CASSGTANEQFF
v_gene: TRBV4-1; abundance: few; j_gene: TRBJ1-2; d_gene: -; CDR3nt: TGCGCCAGCAGCCAAGATCACAGGGCCTATGGCTACACCTTC; CDR3aa: CASSQDHRAYGYTF
v_gene: TRBV5-1; abundance: few; j_gene: TRBJ1-3; d_gene: TRBD1; CDR3nt: TGCGCCAGCAGCGCGACACAGGGGGCAACGGGAAACACCATATATTTT; CDR3aa: CASSATQGATGNTIYF
v_gene: TRBV6-2/TRBV6-3; abundance: -; j_gene: TRBJ2-2; d_gene: -; CDR3nt: TGTGCCAGCAGTCCGGGACTGTTCACCGGGGAGCTGTTTTTT; CDR3aa: CASSPGLFTGELFF
v_gene: TRBV29-1; abundance: few; j_gene: TRBJ2-1; d_gene: TRBD2; CDR3nt: TGCAGCGGATGGGAGGGCGATGAGCAGTTCTTC; CDR3aa: CSGWEGDEQFF
v_gene: TRBV21-1; abundance: -; j_gene: TRBJ2-2; d_gene: -; CDR3nt: TGTGCCAGCAGCAAAGTGGTTAATTTTGGTAAGGGACTAGCGGGACCCGGGGAGCTGTTTTTT; CDR3aa: CASSKVVNFGKGLAGPGELFF
v_gene: TRBV4-1; abundance: once; j_gene: TRBJ2-1; d_gene: TRBD2; CDR3nt: TGCGCCAGCAGCCAACTAGCGGGAGAATTGAATGAGCAGTTCTTC; CDR3aa: CASSQLAGELNEQFF
v_gene: TRBV15; abundance: -; j_gene: TRBJ1-3; d_gene: TRBD1; CDR3nt: TGTGCCACCAGCATCAGGGGGCTTGGAAACACCATATATTTT; CDR3aa: CATSIRGLGNTIYF